What follows are 4 T cell receptor beta chains derived from one specimen sequenced in a study of shared clonotypes between healthy human individuals (dated by TCRdb to the early 2020s). CD8 naive samples were obtained by positive selection for CCR7 among CD45RO-negative cells, yielding a CD45RA+CCR7+ population from which TemRA cells were excluded. Receptors were amplified or captured by the immunoSEQ multiplex PCR assay. Here the immuneACCESS table is served through TCRdb, limited to in-frame sequences with V and J called. Missing clones are a known gap in these copies; in checked studies unresolved V genes cover under half, and the rest lacks a known reason. Counted in this sample were approximately 590,000 clones; about 95% of them appeared once. 0.09% to 0.13% of the sample is in the top ten clones. Specimen: naive CD8+ T cells sorted from blood. Taken with the paper, the label for cell subset or site translates to: CD45RA+CCR7+. The source is a woman aged 25-40 years in good health.

The chain couples TRBV9 to TRBJ2-2, with a weak D call TRBD2 (6 bases). The length of the CDR3 is 18 residues. In germline, CDR1 is SGDLS, CDR2 YYNGEE. Trimming took 3 bases from V and 0 from J, leaving 18 bases between them. The CDR3 DNA follows: TGTGCCAGCAGCGCTACGTGGGGCGGGACGGCGAACACCGGGGAGCTGTTTTTT. Its protein product is CASSATWGGTANTGELFF.

This clone was seen only once. This chain links TRBV5-4 with TRBJ2-2, with 8 bases fitting TRBD1. The CDR3 has 15 amino acids. V lost 3 bases, J lost 6 bases, and 7 bases stayed unmatched. CDR1 is SGHNT and CDR2 is YYREEE in the germline V gene (reference sequence). CDR3 sequence: CASSSGQGVAGELFF. The CDR3 DNA reads TGTGCCAGCAGCTCCGGACAGGGTGTGGCCGGGGAGCTGTTTTTT. Filled out from reference TRBV5-4 and TRBJ2-2, the complete variable domain reads ETGVTQSPTHLIKTRGQQVTLRCSSQSGHNTVSWYQQALGQGPQFIFQYYREEENGRGNFPPRFSGLQFPNYSSELNVNALELDDSALYLCASSSGQGVAGELFFGEGSRLTVL.

The chain employs TRBV7-6 and TRBJ2-7, with D possibly TRBD1 on 6 matching bases. Germline V lookup: CDR1 SGHVS, CDR2 FNYEAQ. The CDR3 is 15 residues long. The germline V and J ends were trimmed by 3 bases and 2 bases, with 14 bases remaining between them. CDR3 coding DNA: TGTGCCAGCAGCTTTCGGGACACTGGGGCCTACGAGCAGTACTTC. Translated, it gives CASSFRDTGAYEQYF.

This rearrangement joins TRBV4-1 to TRBJ2-1; D not certain. The CDR3 runs 18 residues. Germline CDR1 is MGHRA and CDR2 is YSYEKL. V was shortened by 0 bases and J by 0 bases, with 15 bases between the two germline ends. CDR3 sequence reads: CASSQDGPTYNSYNEQFF. Here the CDR3 DNA reads TGCGCCAGCAGCCAAGATGGCCCCACCTATAACTCCTACAATGAGCAGTTCTTC.